This TCR beta chain was retrieved from a study of blood T cell repertoires in COVID-19. Seattle's enrolled individuals joined amid active infection and were then monitored longitudinally. In the original processing: From reference gene primer amplification, estimates of nucleated cell counts were derived. Generated by immunoSEQ multiplex PCR, the TCRdb table keeps only in-frame clones and is missing some. D and trimming were read from the DNA, whereas the V and J calls and clone size are those reported in that table. In the table there are tens of thousands of clones, roughly 90% of which are singletons. The CDR3 extends over 14 amino acids. With 5 bases removed from V and 6 bases from J, the gap between germline ends came to 15 bases. CDR1 is LNHDA, CDR2 SQIVND, per germline (reference sequence).

This receptor was taken from a man aged 55 to 69 with COVID-19, enrolled during active disease. The chain is built from TRBV19 and TRBJ2-3, with D maybe TRBD2 (6 bases). The sample consisted of peripheral blood. The CDR3 protein is CASSPRLGRDTQYF. CDR3 nucleotides: TGTGCCAGTAGTCCACGACTAGGGCGGGATACGCAGTATTTT.